Shown below are 13 T cell receptor beta chains from a single sample sequenced in a study of blood T cell repertoires in COVID-19. Generated by immunoSEQ multiplex PCR, the TCRdb table keeps only in-frame clones and is missing some. The table records 210,000 or so clones, more than 75% of them present only once. Sequencing used PBMCs or T cells enriched from blood (not recorded which). The receptors stem from a woman aged 40 to 55 with acute COVID-19.

The table lists this clone with a count of one. This chain links TRBV2 with TRBJ1-3, with TRBD1 matching over 7 bases. The CDR3 loop spans 16 amino acids. Losses at the gene ends were 4 bases for V and 3 bases for J; bases not matched to a gene: 9. Germline V gene data show CDR1 as SNHLY and CDR2 as FYNNEI. For the CDR3, the DNA is TGTGCCAGCAGTGCGGGACAGCTCGTCGGTGGAAACACCATATATTTT. Translated, it gives CASSAGQLVGGNTIYF.

This clone was observed once. The chain employs TRBV30 and TRBJ1-5, with D hard to call. Deletions cut 4 bases from V and 5 bases from J, with 12 bases between. Germline-derived CDR1 and CDR2 are GTSNPN and SVGIG (reference sequence). The length of the CDR3 is 13 residues. This CDR3 reads CAWTNGADQPQHF. As DNA, the CDR3 is TGTGCCTGGACGAACGGTGCGGATCAGCCCCAGCATTTT.

The chain has TRBV11-2 and TRBJ1-2; 10 bases are shared with TRBD1. The V segment lost 4 bases and the J segment 7 bases; nucleotides outside the gene matches: 6. This CDR3 spans 14 amino acids. CDR1 is SGHAT and CDR2 is FQNNGV in the germline V gene. The CDR3 bases are TGTGCCAGCAGCTACCGACAGGGGGCGTTTGGCTACACCTTC. It is translated as CASSYRQGAFGYTF. Full variable domain (outside the CDR3, taken from reference TRBV11-2 and TRBJ1-2): EAGVAQSPRYKIIEKRQSVAFWCNPISGHATLYWYQQILGQGPKLLIQFQNNGVVDDSQLPKDRFSAERLKGVDSTLKIQPAKLEDSAVYLCASSYRQGAFGYTFGSGTRLTVV.

The chain employs TRBV14 and TRBJ2-5; possible D gene TRBD1, 5 bases. The CDR3 has 15 residues. Germline V gene data show CDR1 as SGHDN and CDR2 as FVKESK. Trimming took 4 bases from V and 7 from J, leaving 19 bases between them. The CDR3 nucleotides read TGTGCCAGCAGCCCCAGAAGGGCGGACACCGGGACCCAGTACTTC. Its translation: CASSPRRADTGTQYF.

This chain links TRBV24-1 with TRBJ1-6; D gene ambiguous. This CDR3 is built from 12 residues. V gave up 3 bases and J gave up 9 bases, with 5 bases separating them. Germline lookup yields CDR1 KGHDR and CDR2 SFDVKD. The CDR3 DNA follows: TGTGCCACCAGTGATCGGGGTTCACCCCTCCACTTT. Amino acid sequence: CATSDRGSPLHF.

The chain has TRBV7-8 and TRBJ1-2; D is unresolved. Deletions cut 2 bases from V and 6 bases from J, with 13 bases between. The CDR3 runs to 14 residues. Germline CDR1 reads SGHVS; CDR2 reads FQNEAQ. For the CDR3, the DNA is TGTGCCAGCAGCTTATCCGGGGATAGCAATGGCTACACCTTC. Its translation: CASSLSGDSNGYTF.

This clone was counted between two and nine times. The CDR3 nucleotides are TGTGCCAGCACCGGAGCGGGAGGCAATCAGCCCCAGCATTTT. Protein product: CASTGAGGNQPQHF. The V gene is TRBV6-5, the J gene TRBJ1-5, with no clear D. Trimming removed 7 bases at V and 2 bases at J, with 12 bases between. The germline CDR1 and CDR2 sequences are MNHEY and SVGAGI. The CDR3 runs to 14 residues.

This clone was observed a few times. The genes are TRBV4-1 and TRBJ1-1, with 7 bases that match TRBD1. Germline CDR1 is MGHRA and CDR2 is YSYEKL. This CDR3 is built from 15 residues. With V trimmed by 3 bases and J by 0 bases, 4 bases remained unmatched. The CDR3 DNA follows: TGCGCCAGCAGCCAGACCGGGACAGTGAACACTGAAGCTTTCTTT. As protein: CASSQTGTVNTEAFF.

The table lists this clone with a count of one. The CDR3 bases are TGTGCCAGCAGCCTAGAAACAGGGGGGAGGACAGATACGCAGTATTTT. Encoded protein: CASSLETGGRTDTQYF. The chain links TRBV5-5 to TRBJ2-3; 8 nucleotides agree with TRBD1. Germline CDR1 reads SGHKS; CDR2 reads YYEKEE (reference sequence). With V trimmed by 4 bases and J by 3 bases, 10 bases remained unmatched. This CDR3 region has 16 residues.

The chain recombines TRBV28 with TRBJ1-4, with no clear D. Trimming left V 6 bases short and J 1 base short, with 12 bases between. There are 15 residues in the CDR3. CDR1 is MDHEN and CDR2 is SYDVKM in the germline V gene. DNA for the CDR3: TGTGCCAGCAGAAACCCAGGTGGAACTAATGAAAAACTGTTTTTT. As protein: CASRNPGGTNEKLFF.

The rearrangement joins TRBV27 to TRBJ2-7; D gene ambiguous. The CDR3 contains 14 residues. Deletions cut 5 bases from V and 6 bases from J, with 17 bases between. Germline CDR1 reads MNHEY; CDR2 reads SMNVEV (reference sequence). CDR3 DNA sequence: TGTGCCAGCAGTCTAAGAACTCCTTTTGGCGAGCAGTACTTC. Protein: CASSLRTPFGEQYF.

The chain carries TRBV14 and TRBJ2-1; no clear D gene. Germline CDR1 is SGHDN and CDR2 is FVKESK. V gave up 3 bases and J gave up 7 bases, with 10 bases separating them. The CDR3 extends over 13 amino acids. The CDR3 spells CASSHGRGNEQFF. The CDR3 region has the DNA TGTGCCAGCAGCCATGGGCGTGGGAATGAGCAGTTCTTC.

V is TRBV4-1 and J is TRBJ1-5; 8 nucleotides align to TRBD1. The CDR3 loop spans 15 amino acids. After removal of 3 bases from V and 5 bases from J, the junction contained 6 bases not matched to a gene. CDR1 and CDR2 from the germline V gene are MGHRA and YSYEKL. The CDR3 region has the DNA TGCGCCAGCAGCCATACCGGGACAGGAGATCAGCCCCAGCATTTT. Encoded protein: CASSHTGTGDQPQHF.